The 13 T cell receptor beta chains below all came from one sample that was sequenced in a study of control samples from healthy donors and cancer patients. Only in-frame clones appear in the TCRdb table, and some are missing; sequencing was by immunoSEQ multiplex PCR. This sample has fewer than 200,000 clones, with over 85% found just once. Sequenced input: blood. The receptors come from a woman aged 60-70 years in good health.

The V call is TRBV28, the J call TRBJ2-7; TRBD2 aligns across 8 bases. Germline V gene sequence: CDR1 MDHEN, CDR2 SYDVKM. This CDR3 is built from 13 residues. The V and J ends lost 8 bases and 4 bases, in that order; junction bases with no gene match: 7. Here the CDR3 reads CASGVAGNYEQYF. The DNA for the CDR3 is TGTGCCAGCGGGGTAGCGGGGAATTACGAGCAGTACTTC.

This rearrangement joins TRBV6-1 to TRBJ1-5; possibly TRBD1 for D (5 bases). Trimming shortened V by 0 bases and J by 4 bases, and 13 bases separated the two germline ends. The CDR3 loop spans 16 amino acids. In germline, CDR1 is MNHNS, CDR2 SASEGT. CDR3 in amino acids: CASSEAPGPRNQPQHF. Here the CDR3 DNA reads TGTGCCAGCAGTGAAGCGCCGGGACCGAGAAATCAGCCCCAGCATTTT.

The DNA of the CDR3 is TGTGCCAGCAGTGAAAACGGTAAAACAGGGAGGATGAGAGACACTGAAGCTTTCTTT. Protein product: CASSENGKTGRMRDTEAFF. V usage is TRBV6-1 and J usage is TRBJ1-1, with D possibly TRBD1 on 6 matching bases. The CDR3 totals 19 residues. Trimming pared 2 bases from V and 3 bases from J, leaving 25 bases between. Per germline, CDR1 MNHNS and CDR2 SASEGT.

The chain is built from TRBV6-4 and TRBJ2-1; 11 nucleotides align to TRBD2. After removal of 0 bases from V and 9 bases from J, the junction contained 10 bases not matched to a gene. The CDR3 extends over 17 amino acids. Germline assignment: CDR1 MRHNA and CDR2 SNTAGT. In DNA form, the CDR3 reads TGTGCCAGCAGTGACTCAGAGAGACTAGCGGGGTCCGGTGAGCAGTTCTTC. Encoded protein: CASSDSERLAGSGEQFF.

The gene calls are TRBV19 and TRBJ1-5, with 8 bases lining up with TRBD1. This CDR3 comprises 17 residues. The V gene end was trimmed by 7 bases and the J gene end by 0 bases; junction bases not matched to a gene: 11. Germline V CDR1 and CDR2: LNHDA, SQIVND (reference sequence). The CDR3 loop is CASKSGQGYYSNQPQHF. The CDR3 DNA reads TGTGCCAGTAAGTCCGGACAGGGTTATTATAGCAATCAGCCCCAGCATTTT.

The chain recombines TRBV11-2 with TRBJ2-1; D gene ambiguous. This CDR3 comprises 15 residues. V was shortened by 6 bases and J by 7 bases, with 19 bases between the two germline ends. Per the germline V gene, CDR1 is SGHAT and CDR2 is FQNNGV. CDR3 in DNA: TGTGCCAGCAGTCTGCCGGGCTCCCTCTTAAATGAGCAGTTCTTC. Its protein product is CASSLPGSLLNEQFF.

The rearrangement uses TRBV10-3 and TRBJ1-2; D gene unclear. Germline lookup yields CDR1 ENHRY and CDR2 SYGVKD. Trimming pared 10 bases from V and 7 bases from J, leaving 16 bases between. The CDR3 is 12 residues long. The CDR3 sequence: CATWTGLGGYTF. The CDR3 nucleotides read TGTGCCACTTGGACGGGTCTAGGTGGCTACACCTTC.

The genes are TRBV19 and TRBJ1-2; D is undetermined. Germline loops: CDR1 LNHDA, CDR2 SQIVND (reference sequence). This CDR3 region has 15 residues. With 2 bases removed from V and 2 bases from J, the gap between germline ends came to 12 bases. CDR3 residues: CASSINPNENYGYTF. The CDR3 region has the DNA TGTGCCAGTAGTATAAACCCGAACGAGAACTATGGCTACACCTTC.

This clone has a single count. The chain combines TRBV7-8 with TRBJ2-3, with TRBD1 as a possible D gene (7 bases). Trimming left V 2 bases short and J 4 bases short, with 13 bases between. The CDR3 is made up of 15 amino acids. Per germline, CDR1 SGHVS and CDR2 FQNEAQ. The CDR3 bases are TGTGCCAGCAGCTTATCCACAGGGGAGGCAGATACGCAGTATTTT. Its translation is CASSLSTGEADTQYF.

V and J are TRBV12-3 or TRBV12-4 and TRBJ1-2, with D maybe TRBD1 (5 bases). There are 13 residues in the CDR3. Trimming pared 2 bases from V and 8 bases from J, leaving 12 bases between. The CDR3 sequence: CASSLKGFGGYTF. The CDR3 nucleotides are TGTGCCAGCAGTTTAAAGGGGTTCGGCGGCTACACCTTC.

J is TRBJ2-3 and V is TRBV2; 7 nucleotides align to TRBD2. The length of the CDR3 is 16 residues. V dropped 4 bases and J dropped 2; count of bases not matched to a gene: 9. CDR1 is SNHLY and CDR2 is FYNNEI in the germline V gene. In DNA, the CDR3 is TGTGCCAGCAGTGGACGCCTGCGGGGGATCACAGATACGCAGTATTTT. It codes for CASSGRLRGITDTQYF.

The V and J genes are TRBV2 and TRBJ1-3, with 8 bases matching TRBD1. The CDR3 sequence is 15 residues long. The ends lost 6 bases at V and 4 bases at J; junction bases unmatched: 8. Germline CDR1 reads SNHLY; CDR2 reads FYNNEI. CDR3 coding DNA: TGTGCCAGCAGCGTAGACAGGGGTAAAGGAAACACCATATATTTT. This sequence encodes CASSVDRGKGNTIYF.

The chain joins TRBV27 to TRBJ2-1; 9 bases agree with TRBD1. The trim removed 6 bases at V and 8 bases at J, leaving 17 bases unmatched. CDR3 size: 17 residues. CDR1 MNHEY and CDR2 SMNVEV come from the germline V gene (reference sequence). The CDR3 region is CASRRGPGQGDVDEQFF. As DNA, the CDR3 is TGTGCCAGCAGACGGGGTCCGGGACAGGGAGATGTCGATGAGCAGTTCTTC.